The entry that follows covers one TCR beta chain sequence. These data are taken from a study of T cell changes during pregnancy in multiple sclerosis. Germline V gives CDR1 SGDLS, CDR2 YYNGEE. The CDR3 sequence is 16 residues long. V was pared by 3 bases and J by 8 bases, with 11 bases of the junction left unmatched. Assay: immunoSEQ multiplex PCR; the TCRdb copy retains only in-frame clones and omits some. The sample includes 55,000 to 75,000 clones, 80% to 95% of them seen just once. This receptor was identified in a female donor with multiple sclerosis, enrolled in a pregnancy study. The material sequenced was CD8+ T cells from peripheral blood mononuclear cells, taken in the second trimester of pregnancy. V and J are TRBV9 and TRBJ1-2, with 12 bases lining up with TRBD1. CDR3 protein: CASSASPGQGARGYTF. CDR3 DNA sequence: TGTGCCAGCAGCGCAAGCCCGGGACAGGGGGCGCGGGGCTACACCTTC. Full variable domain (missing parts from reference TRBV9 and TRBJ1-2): DSGVTQTPKHLITATGQRVTLRCSPRSGDLSVYWYQQSLDQGLQFLIQYYNGEERAKGNILERFSAQQFPDLHSELNLSSLELGDSALYFCASSASPGQGARGYTFGSGTRLTVV.